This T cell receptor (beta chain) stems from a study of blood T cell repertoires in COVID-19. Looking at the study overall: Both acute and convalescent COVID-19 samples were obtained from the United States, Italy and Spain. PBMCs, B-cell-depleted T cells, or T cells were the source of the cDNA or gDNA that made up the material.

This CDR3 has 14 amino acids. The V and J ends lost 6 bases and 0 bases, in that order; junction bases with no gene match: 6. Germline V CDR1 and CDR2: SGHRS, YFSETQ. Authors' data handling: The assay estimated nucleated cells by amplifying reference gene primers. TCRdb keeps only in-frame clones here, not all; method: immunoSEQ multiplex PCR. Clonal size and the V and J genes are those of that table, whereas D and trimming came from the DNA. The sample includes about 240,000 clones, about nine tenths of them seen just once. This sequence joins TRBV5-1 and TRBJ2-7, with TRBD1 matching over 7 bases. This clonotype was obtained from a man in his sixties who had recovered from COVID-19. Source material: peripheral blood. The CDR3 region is CASNLQGDSYEQYF. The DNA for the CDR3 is TGCGCCAGCAACCTTCAGGGGGACTCCTACGAGCAGTACTTC.